The T cell receptor beta chain described here comes from a study of blood T cell repertoires in COVID-19. The CDR3 sequence is 16 residues long. Germline CDR1 is LNHDA and CDR2 is SQIVND (reference sequence). Trimming removed 0 bases at V and 2 bases at J, with 14 bases between. Authors' methods: Nucleated cell counts were estimated from reference gene primer amplification. Using immunoSEQ multiplex PCR, the repertoire was profiled, and TCRdb retains in-frame clones only, with some absent. V and J calls and clone size are as listed in that table; D and trimming were resolved from the DNA. The data show 15,000 to 20,000 clones, over 75% seen once.

Sample: peripheral blood. This receptor was taken from a man aged 40-55 years with active COVID-19. J is TRBJ2-7 and V is TRBV19; weak D call: TRBD2 (5 bases). The DNA for the CDR3 is TGTGCCAGTAGTATAGATCTGGAAGCGGCGACCTACGAGCAGTACTTC. As protein: CASSIDLEAATYEQYF.